These 23 T cell receptor beta chains share one sample of origin, sequenced in a study of shared clonotypes between healthy human individuals. Measured with immunoSEQ multiplex PCR; TCRdb has only the in-frame clones, and not every one. The sample has 450,000 to 500,000 clones, about 79% seen once. The sequencing sample was made of PBMCs. The receptors were sampled from a middle-aged woman in good health. Some clones in this sample may be carry-over from other donors' samples.

The chain employs TRBV6-5 and TRBJ2-1; no clear D. The CDR3 has 13 residues. V shed 5 bases and J shed 6 bases, with 11 bases lying between them. Germline CDR1 MNHEY, CDR2 SVGAGI. The CDR3 sequence: CASSLRYVNEQFF. As DNA, the CDR3 is TGTGCCAGCAGTCTCCGGTATGTCAATGAGCAGTTCTTC.

J is TRBJ1-1 and V is TRBV5-6, with 7 bases lining up with TRBD1. The V and J ends lost 1 base and 12 bases, in that order; junction bases with no gene match: 9. There are 13 residues in the CDR3. Germline V gene data show CDR1 as SGHDT and CDR2 as YYEEEE. This chain's CDR3 is CASSLLPGGATFF. The CDR3 DNA is TGTGCCAGCAGCTTGCTTCCAGGGGGGGCGACTTTCTTT. The full variable domain, in which reference TRBV5-6 and TRBJ1-1 provide the parts outside the CDR3, is DAGVTQSPTHLIKTRGQQVTLRCSPKSGHDTVSWYQQALGQGPQFIFQYYEEEERQRGNFPDRFSGHQFPNYSSELNVNALLLGDSALYLCASSLLPGGATFFGQGTRLTVV.

With respect to this clone: A read error may produce the germline difference seen at one junction end. The chain links TRBV29-1 to TRBJ1-2, with D maybe TRBD1 (5 bases). Germline assignment: CDR1 SQVTM and CDR2 ANQGSEA. The CDR3 is made up of 14 amino acids. The CDR3 sequence: CSALRERGPHVVLF. CDR3 DNA: TGCAGCGCCCTCAGGGAGAGGGGCCCACACGTTGTGCTCTTC.

The chain combines TRBV7-2 with TRBJ2-2; the D gene is possibly TRBD1 (5 bases). Germline V lookup: CDR1 SGHTA, CDR2 FQGNSA. V dropped 3 bases and J dropped 2 bases, with 16 bases sitting between them. The CDR3 has 17 amino acids. CDR3 nucleotide sequence: TGTGCCAGCAGCTTCCATATAGGACAACGAAACACCGGGGAGCTGTTTTTT. Translated: CASSFHIGQRNTGELFF.

This clone showed up just once. The chain links TRBV29-1 to TRBJ2-1; D gene uncertain. Trimming removed 4 bases at V and 5 bases at J, with 9 bases between. Germline CDR1 and CDR2: SQVTM and ANQGSEA. The CDR3 runs to 12 residues. The CDR3: CSVGSLNNEQFF. The CDR3 DNA is TGCAGCGTTGGAAGTCTCAACAATGAGCAGTTCTTC.

The J gene is TRBJ2-7, the V gene TRBV30, with TRBD2 matching 11 bases. Germline CDR1 and CDR2: GTSNPN and SVGIG (reference sequence). With V trimmed by 1 base and J by 6 bases, 5 bases remained unmatched. CDR3 length: 14 amino acids. In nucleotides, the CDR3 is TGTGCCTGGAGTGGGTTAGCGGGAGGGGGCGAGCAGTACTTC. Amino acid sequence: CAWSGLAGGGEQYF. The whole variable domain, filled in from reference TRBV30 and TRBJ2-7, reads SQTIHQWPATLVQPVGSPLSLECTVEGTSNPNLYWYRQAAGRGLQLLFYSVGIGQISSEVPQNLSASRPQDRQFILSSKKLLLSDSGFYLCAWSGLAGGGEQYFGPGTRLTVT.

The chain uses TRBV6-6 and TRBJ1-2; no clear D gene. V gave up 5 bases and J gave up 4 bases, with 14 bases separating them. Germline CDR1 is MNHNY and CDR2 is SVGAGI (reference sequence). This CDR3 spans 14 amino acids. The CDR3 here is CASSVAMRSYGYTF. The CDR3 region has the DNA TGTGCCAGCAGTGTGGCTATGAGATCCTATGGCTACACCTTC.

This clone showed up just a few times. V gene TRBV18 combines with J gene TRBJ2-1; D tentatively fits TRBD1 or TRBD2 (5 bases each). The CDR3 totals 14 residues. The V and J ends lost 1 base and 7 bases respectively, with 11 bases between them. Germline V gives CDR1 KGHSH, CDR2 LQKENI. CDR3 in amino acids: CASSPLGRENEQFF. The CDR3 DNA is TGTGCCAGCTCACCACTTGGCAGGGAGAATGAGCAGTTCTTC.

The gene calls are TRBV4-1 and TRBJ1-2; D is uncertain. With 1 base removed from V and 4 bases from J, the gap between germline ends came to 13 bases. The germline V gene encodes CDR1 MGHRA and CDR2 YSYEKL. The CDR3 runs to 15 residues. The CDR3 DNA reads TGCGCCAGCAGCCAAGGCGCGGGCGGGCCCTATGGCTACACCTTC. Encoded protein: CASSQGAGGPYGYTF.

This sequence joins TRBV19 and TRBJ2-1; 10 bases line up with TRBD2. The CDR3 covers 18 residues. The J segment lost 1 base and the V segment lost 3 bases, leaving 9 bases of the junction unmatched. Germline V gene lookup returns CDR1 LNHDA and CDR2 SQIVND (reference sequence). In DNA, the CDR3 is TGTGCCAGTAGTATTAAGCTCACTAGCGGGGATTCCTACAATGAGCAGTTCTTC. Amino acid sequence: CASSIKLTSGDSYNEQFF.

This chain joins TRBV9 and TRBJ2-3; D is ambiguous. CDR3 length equals 14 residues. The germline V gene encodes CDR1 SGDLS and CDR2 YYNGEE. V was cut by 4 bases and J by 2 bases, with 11 bases left in between. Written as DNA, the CDR3 is TGTGCCAGCAGCACTTTCGGGTCCACAGATACGCAGTATTTT. Translation gives CASSTFGSTDTQYF.

In its sample, this clone was seen many times. The chain couples TRBV28 to TRBJ1-2; tentatively, D is TRBD1 (6 bases). The CDR3 is 13 residues long. In germline, CDR1 is MDHEN, CDR2 SYDVKM. Trimming removed 7 bases at V and 2 bases at J, with 11 bases between. The CDR3 DNA is TGTGCCAGCATGGGACATAACAACTATGGCTACACCTTC. Amino acids: CASMGHNNYGYTF.

The rearrangement joins TRBV6-6 to TRBJ2-1; D not certain. Germline lookup yields CDR1 MNHNY and CDR2 SVGAGI (reference sequence). With 2 bases removed from V and 8 bases from J, the gap between germline ends came to 10 bases. The CDR3 consists of 13 residues. The CDR3, as DNA: TGTGCCAGCAGTTACCCCGATAGAGATGAGCAGTTCTTC. Its translation: CASSYPDRDEQFF.

The rearrangement uses TRBV30 and TRBJ1-2; D may be TRBD1 (5 bases). Deletions cut 0 bases from V and 5 bases from J, with 13 bases between. Looked up from germline, CDR1 is GTSNPN and CDR2 is SVGIG (reference sequence). The CDR3 runs 14 residues. CDR3 nucleotides: TGTGCCTGGAGTGTAATCGGGGCGAGGTATGGCTACACCTTC. Protein: CAWSVIGARYGYTF.

This sequence joins TRBV18 and TRBJ1-1; D perhaps matches TRBD1 (6 bases). The germline gives CDR1 KGHSH, CDR2 LQKENI. This CDR3 contains 15 residues. Between the trimmed V and J ends, which lost 3 bases and 5 bases, there was a span of 16 bases. CDR3 region: CASSPLQGMGTEAFF. CDR3 in DNA: TGTGCCAGCTCACCGCTGCAGGGGATGGGTACTGAAGCTTTCTTT. The variable domain in full, with the rest retrieved from reference TRBV18 and TRBJ1-1, is NAGVMQNPRHLVRRRGQEARLRCSPMKGHSHVYWYRQLPEEGLKFMVYLQKENIIDESGMPKERFSAEFPKEGPSILRIQQVVRGDSAAYFCASSPLQGMGTEAFFGQGTRLTVV.

The sample holds a few counts of this clone. The chain uses TRBV7-2 and TRBJ2-7, with 8 bases aligning to TRBD2. CDR3 length: 16 residues. V gave up 1 base and J gave up 3 bases; unmatched junction bases: 8. The V gene's germline CDR1 is SGHTA and CDR2 FQGNSA. The DNA of the CDR3 is TGTGCCAGCAGCTTAGGCCTAGCGGGCGCAGGCTACGAGCAGTACTTC. Translated: CASSLGLAGAGYEQYF.

This clone was found once. This chain links TRBV6-1 with TRBJ1-1; tentatively, D is TRBD1 (5 bases). The germline gives CDR1 MNHNS, CDR2 SASEGT. The V and J ends lost 0 bases and 3 bases respectively, with 8 bases between them. The CDR3 consists of 14 residues. This CDR3 is CASSEAGGYTEAFF. Here the CDR3 DNA reads TGTGCCAGCAGTGAAGCGGGGGGGTACACTGAAGCTTTCTTT.

The chain combines TRBV5-4 with TRBJ2-5; D may be TRBD2 (6 bases). The CDR3 totals 14 residues. The germline V gene has CDR1 SGHNT and CDR2 YYREEE (reference sequence). Trimming pared 6 bases from V and 2 bases from J, leaving 14 bases between. The CDR3 spells CASIERGGQETQYF. CDR3 sequence (DNA): TGTGCCAGCATTGAGAGGGGAGGTCAAGAGACCCAGTACTTC. The full variable domain, completed using reference TRBV5-4 and TRBJ2-5, is ETGVTQSPTHLIKTRGQQVTLRCSSQSGHNTVSWYQQALGQGPQFIFQYYREEENGRGNFPPRFSGLQFPNYSSELNVNALELDDSALYLCASIERGGQETQYFGPGTRLLVL.

This clone was counted a few times. With a far larger clone one base away, a read error is the likely cause. The chain uses TRBV25-1 and TRBJ2-5, with D possibly TRBD1 on 6 matching bases. The closer fit of TRBJ2-7 to the DNA end suggests the J call may be wrong. In germline, CDR1 is MGHDK, CDR2 SYGVNS. There are 12 residues in the CDR3. The CDR3 loop is CASGTRTYEQYF. The CDR3 region has the DNA TGTGCCAGCGGGACAAGGACCTACGAGCAGTACTTC.

This chain's CDR3 is CASSELTGEGGTEAFF. In DNA form, the CDR3 reads TGTGCCAGCAGTGAATTAACAGGGGAAGGGGGCACTGAAGCTTTCTTT. The chain is built from TRBV6-1 and TRBJ1-1, with 7 bases aligning to TRBD1. Germline values: CDR1 MNHNS, CDR2 SASEGT. The junction had 10 bases not matched to a gene; V was cut back by 2 bases and J by 4 bases. The CDR3 totals 16 residues.

This clone has a single count. DNA of the CDR3: TGCGCCACCGCTTCGGGACTAGCGGGATTTACAGATACGCAGTATTTT. Protein sequence: CATASGLAGFTDTQYF. The rearrangement links TRBV10-1 to TRBJ2-3, with 13 bases matching TRBD2. V lost 10 bases to trimming and J lost 3 bases; unmatched junction nucleotides: 10. Germline CDR1 and CDR2: WNHNN and SYGVQD (reference sequence). This CDR3 has 16 amino acids.

This sequence joins TRBV2 and TRBJ2-2, with a weak D call TRBD1 (6 bases). Germline CDR1 reads SNHLY; CDR2 reads FYNNEI. This CDR3 comprises 14 residues. Trimming shortened V by 3 bases and J by 5 bases, and 10 bases separated the two germline ends. For the CDR3, the DNA is TGTGCCAGCAGTGAGACAGGTTTGACCGGGGAGCTGTTTTTT. Its protein is CASSETGLTGELFF.

The chain carries TRBV10-3 and TRBJ2-3; 9 bases map to TRBD2. The V gene's germline CDR1 is ENHRY and CDR2 SYGVKD. J gave up 2 bases and V 5 bases, and 2 bases lay outside the gene matches. CDR3 length: 14 amino acids. The CDR3: CAISPSGNTDTQYF. CDR3 sequence (DNA): TGTGCCATCAGTCCTAGCGGGAACACAGATACGCAGTATTTT.